The rows below give T cell receptor beta chains drawn from one sample of a study of blood T cell repertoires in COVID-19. TCRdb's copy holds only in-frame clones and misses some; the assay was immunoSEQ multiplex PCR. Among more than 85,000 clones listed, roughly 84% were seen once. Sequencing was performed on peripheral blood. These TCRs come from a woman aged 80 or older with active or convalescent COVID-19. Both conserved end residues are trimmed from each CDR3. The order of the fields is J gene, D gene, V gene, CDR3 protein. The D gene is left open where the match is weak.

>TRBJ2-7|TRBD1|TRBV7-6
ASSRRTGVRSGEQY
>TRBJ2-7|TRBD1|TRBV10-3
AISEGTGGSYEQY
>TRBJ2-1|NA|TRBV4-2
ASSQDNRRGNEQF
>TRBJ2-1|NA|TRBV12-3/TRBV12-4
ASSSGPMGEQF
>TRBJ1-1|NA|TRBV4-1
ASRLQDSNTEAF
>TRBJ1-1|NA|TRBV11-2
ASSFQDGKNTEAF
>TRBJ2-7|TRBD1|TRBV5-1
ASSIDREIYEQY
>TRBJ1-1|TRBD1|TRBV5-1
ASSEQGTNTEAF
>TRBJ1-1|NA|TRBV10-3
ARSHREVNTEAF
>TRBJ2-4|TRBD2|TRBV11-2
ASSLGLLAGGQNIQY
>TRBJ2-3|TRBD2|TRBV6-2/TRBV6-3
ASSYRSGRSTDTQY
>TRBJ1-1|NA|TRBV5-1
ASSLAGGRAF
>TRBJ1-6|NA|TRBV7-3
ASSLIAGSGSPLH
>TRBJ1-1|NA|TRBV7-3
ASSLIGLNTEAF
>TRBJ2-7|NA|TRBV7-2
ASSLEAGRTYEQY
>TRBJ2-7|NA|TRBV10-3
AISGLTGGYEQY
>TRBJ2-1|NA|TRBV14
ASSQDLAYEQF
>TRBJ2-2|NA|TRBV5-1
ASSLTGTQNTGELF
>TRBJ2-7|TRBD1|TRBV7-9
ASSSGTDLSGEQY
>TRBJ2-7|TRBD1|TRBV5-4
ASSRSGQGSYEQY
>TRBJ1-1|NA|TRBV24-1
ATPGGEGVTEAF
>TRBJ2-1|TRBD2|TRBV7-9
ASSLLAGGWDEQF
>TRBJ1-2|NA|TRBV9
ASSPSQSPRGYT
>TRBJ1-1|TRBD1|TRBV5-1
ASSLDPGGRTEAF
>TRBJ1-1|NA|TRBV7-2
ASSLSWGVDTEAF
>TRBJ2-7|NA|TRBV7-9
ASRGRTAYEQY
>TRBJ1-4|TRBD1|TRBV3-1/TRBV3-2
ASSYRTGAEKLF
>TRBJ1-5|NA|TRBV28
ASLRSALVSNQPQH
>TRBJ2-7|TRBD2|TRBV6-5
ASSYGGGSVSYEQY
>TRBJ1-4|NA|TRBV6-5
ASSYTAGWGEKLF
>TRBJ2-3|TRBD1|TRBV5-4
ASGTTGRQGTDTQY
>TRBJ2-7|NA|TRBV5-4
ASSLMGSGNEQY
>TRBJ1-1|TRBD1|TRBV19
ASRHQGVGEAF
>TRBJ1-1|NA|TRBV5-1
ASSSAPRVQGVGAEVAF
>TRBJ2-7|TRBD2|TRBV19
ASSGTSGSRGSYEQY
>TRBJ2-5|NA|TRBV25-1
ASSESPSETQY
>TRBJ1-1|NA|TRBV11-1
ASSLQPRLNTEAF
>TRBJ2-3|NA|TRBV7-6
ASSSILRRHTDTQY
>TRBJ2-1|TRBD2|TRBV5-1
ASSSTTWEGRNNEQF
>TRBJ2-3|NA|TRBV9
ASSPGDTTDTQY
>TRBJ2-7|TRBD2|TRBV30
AWSVRGGSEQY
>TRBJ2-5|NA|TRBV2
ASGKRSQETQY
>TRBJ2-7|NA|TRBV11-2
ASRTQGREQY
>TRBJ1-1|NA|TRBV10-3
AISEALNTEAF
>TRBJ1-2|NA|TRBV6-5
ATTGGPNYGYT
>TRBJ2-7|NA|TRBV23-1
ASTKRAGWDEQY
>TRBJ1-2|TRBD1|TRBV5-1
ASSREQGAGNYGYT
>TRBJ1-1|TRBD1|TRBV28
ASSSYRQGVRTEAF
>TRBJ1-2|NA|TRBV9
ASSVEAGNYGYT
>TRBJ2-2|NA|TRBV5-1
AIRDIPDTGELF
>TRBJ2-1|TRBD2|TRBV24-1
ATSDGPSGSSYNEQF